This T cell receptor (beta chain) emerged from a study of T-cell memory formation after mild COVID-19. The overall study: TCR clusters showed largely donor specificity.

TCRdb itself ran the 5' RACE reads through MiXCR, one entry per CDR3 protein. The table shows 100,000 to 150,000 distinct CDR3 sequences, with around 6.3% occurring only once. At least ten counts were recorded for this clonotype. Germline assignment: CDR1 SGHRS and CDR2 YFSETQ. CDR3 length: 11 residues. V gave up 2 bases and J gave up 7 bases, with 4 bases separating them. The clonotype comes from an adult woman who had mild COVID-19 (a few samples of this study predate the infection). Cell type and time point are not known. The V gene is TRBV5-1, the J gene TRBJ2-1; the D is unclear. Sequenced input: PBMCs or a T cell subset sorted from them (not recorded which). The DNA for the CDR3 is TGCGCCAGCAGCTTCGCGAATGAGCAGTTCTTC. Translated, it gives CASSFANEQFF.